In its sample, the clone carrying this T cell receptor (beta chain) was seen a few times. This sample stems from a study of blood T cell repertoires in COVID-19. Study context: The samples span acute and convalescent COVID-19 from the United States, Italy and Spain.

Living in roughly 23 US areas, the participants were between roughly 18 and 95 years of age. All recovered Cohort 3 donors got two negative PCRs, got clearance, or saw symptom resolution. Original analysis: Nucleated cell number was recorded as an estimate derived from reference gene primer amplification. Using immunoSEQ multiplex PCR, the repertoire was profiled, and TCRdb retains in-frame clones only, with some absent. The V and J calls and clone size are taken from that table; D and trimming were inferred from the DNA. The table includes 180,000 or so clones, approximately 82% detected once. This CDR3 has 19 amino acids. The germline V gene has CDR1 LNHNV and CDR2 YYDKDF (reference sequence). Trimming pared 0 bases from V and 0 bases from J, leaving 18 bases between.

This clonotype was obtained from a man aged 50-60 years who had recovered from COVID-19. Sequenced: PBMCs or T cells enriched from blood (not recorded which). V usage is TRBV15 and J usage is TRBJ1-5; D might be TRBD1 (6 bases). Written as DNA, the CDR3 is TGTGCCACCAGCAGAGATGGGGACACCGGAACCTATAGCAATCAGCCCCAGCATTTT. Protein product: CATSRDGDTGTYSNQPQHF.